This is a list of T cell receptor beta chains from one sample in a study of cytomegalovirus exposure and HLA in healthy donors. This table comes from immunoSEQ multiplex PCR, and its TCRdb copy is limited to in-frame clones, with some not included. This table holds about 220,000 clones, about 86% found once. Sequencing input: PBMCs. The source of these receptors is a woman younger than 30 in good health and CMV-seronegative. Each CDR3 is given with its conserved first and last residue. The order of the fields is V gene, clone size, J gene, CDR3 length, D gene, CDR3 protein, CDR3 DNA. A D gene is named only where the DNA matches it firmly. Clone size, where shown, is once, few, many, or a class for clones that have expanded.

>TRBV29-1|once|TRBJ2-7|11|NA
CSGSRGYEQYF
TGCAGCGGAAGCAGGGGCTACGAGCAGTACTTC
>TRBV9|NA|TRBJ2-5|15|NA
CASSEKGHPNARQYF
TGTGCCAGCAGCGAGAAGGGACATCCTAACGCCCGTCAGTACTTC
>TRBV4-1|NA|TRBJ2-5|15|NA
CASSQDETRTGAQYF
TGCGCCAGCAGCCAAGATGAAACTCGGACTGGGGCCCAGTACTTC
>TRBV7-2|NA|TRBJ1-4|15|TRBD1
CASSLGGQGGEKLFF
TGTGCCAGCAGCTTAGGGGGACAGGGGGGTGAAAAACTGTTTTTT
>TRBV28|NA|TRBJ1-3|14|NA
CASIMGGSGNTIYF
TGTGCCAGCATTATGGGGGGGTCTGGAAACACCATATATTTT
>TRBV28|NA|TRBJ1-1|16|TRBD1
CASRQSSLGGTGEAFF
TGTGCCAGCAGACAATCCTCCCTGGGGGGGACAGGTGAAGCTTTCTTT
>TRBV9|once|TRBJ2-6|17|NA
CASSVAPGEFGANVLTF
TGTGCCAGCAGCGTAGCTCCAGGGGAGTTTGGGGCCAACGTCCTGACTTTC
>TRBV27|NA|TRBJ2-7|16|NA
CASSPSGGEFSYEQYF
TGTGCCAGCAGTCCGTCTGGGGGCGAGTTCTCCTACGAGCAGTACTTC
>TRBV6-6|NA|TRBJ2-7|16|TRBD2
CASRDSSGRARYEQYF
TGTGCCAGCAGAGACTCTAGCGGTAGAGCCCGTTACGAGCAGTACTTC
>TRBV4-2|NA|TRBJ1-5|16|TRBD1
CASSKDGQGSNQPQHF
TGTGCCAGCAGCAAAGACGGACAGGGGTCTAATCAGCCCCAGCATTTT
>TRBV9|NA|TRBJ2-5|13|NA
CASSVSYQETQYF
TGTGCCAGCAGCGTGTCTTACCAAGAGACCCAGTACTTC
>TRBV5-1|NA|TRBJ2-7|19|NA
CASSLTPPEESGLVYEQYF
TGCGCCAGCAGCTTGACACCGCCGGAGGAGTCGGGGTTGGTCTACGAGCAGTACTTC
>TRBV19|NA|TRBJ1-4|14|TRBD1
CASHWTGAEEKLFF
TGTGCCAGTCACTGGACAGGAGCGGAGGAAAAACTGTTTTTT
>TRBV5-1|NA|TRBJ2-1|14|TRBD2
CASSVSGSSHEQFF
TGCGCCAGCAGCGTTAGCGGGAGTAGCCATGAGCAGTTCTTC
>TRBV5-6|NA|TRBJ2-7|16|TRBD2
CASSSGTSGSSYEQYF
TGTGCCAGCAGCAGCGGGACTAGCGGGTCTTCCTACGAGCAGTACTTC
>TRBV19|few|TRBJ1-1|14|NA
CASKVGGQNTEAFF
TGTGCCAGTAAGGTCGGGGGGCAGAACACTGAAGCTTTCTTT
>TRBV5-1|NA|TRBJ2-3|15|NA
CASSVRTGDSDTQYF
TGCGCCAGCAGCGTCCGAACAGGGGACTCAGATACGCAGTATTTT
>TRBV27|NA|TRBJ1-5|14|TRBD1
CASSLGQGAQPQHF
TGTGCCAGCAGTTTAGGGCAGGGGGCCCAGCCCCAGCATTTT
>TRBV9|NA|TRBJ1-1|14|NA
CASSEDMMNTEAFF
TGTGCCAGCAGCGAGGACATGATGAACACTGAAGCTTTCTTT
>TRBV2|NA|TRBJ1-4|14|TRBD1
CASSEGTGGEKLFF
TGTGCCAGCAGTGAAGGGACAGGGGGGGAAAAACTGTTTTTT
>TRBV29-1|NA|TRBJ2-1|13|NA
CSVVRDVSNEQFF
TGCAGCGTTGTACGGGATGTGTCCAATGAGCAGTTCTTC
>TRBV19|NA|TRBJ1-5|16|TRBD1
CASTTDRVTSNQPQHF
TGTGCCAGTACGACTGACAGGGTAACTAGCAATCAGCCCCAGCATTTT
>TRBV4-3|NA|TRBJ1-1|15|TRBD1
CASSLTGGGSAEAFF
TGCGCCAGCAGCCTTACAGGGGGGGGAAGCGCTGAAGCTTTCTTT
>TRBV27|NA|TRBJ2-1|13|NA
CASSPMRVHEQFF
TGTGCCAGCAGCCCAATGAGGGTACATGAGCAGTTCTTC
>TRBV7-9|NA|TRBJ1-2|13|NA
CASSLGQGGGYTF
TGTGCCAGCAGCTTAGGTCAGGGCGGTGGCTACACCTTC
>TRBV7-6|NA|TRBJ2-5|14|NA
CASSNRDWGETQYF
TGTGCCAGCAGCAACCGAGATTGGGGCGAGACCCAGTACTTC
>TRBV18|NA|TRBJ1-2|17|TRBD1
CASSPLATPDRPNGYTF
TGTGCCAGCTCACCACTGGCTACTCCGGACAGGCCCAATGGCTACACCTTC
>TRBV2|NA|TRBJ1-1|13|TRBD1
CASRQGGDTEAFF
TGTGCCAGCAGACAGGGGGGGGACACTGAAGCTTTCTTT
>TRBV10-3|few|TRBJ1-1|12|NA
CAINAGRGEAFF
TGTGCCATCAATGCGGGCCGTGGTGAAGCTTTCTTT
>TRBV28|NA|TRBJ1-5|18|NA
CASSPNRGSLRSDQPQHF
TGTGCCAGCAGTCCCAATCGGGGATCTCTCCGATCTGATCAGCCCCAGCATTTT
>TRBV27|NA|TRBJ2-5|13|NA
CASSFRLRETQYF
TGTGCCAGCAGTTTCAGGCTAAGGGAGACCCAGTACTTC
>TRBV7-2|few|TRBJ2-7|11|NA
CASSSDSEQYF
TGTGCCAGCAGCTCGGACTCTGAGCAGTACTTC
>TRBV10-3|NA|TRBJ2-6|17|TRBD1
CAINAGGSQSGANVLTF
TGTGCCATCAATGCAGGGGGCTCTCAGTCGGGGGCCAACGTCCTGACTTTC
>TRBV28|once|TRBJ2-3|17|TRBD2
CASRVLAGGPVTDTQYF
TGTGCCAGCAGAGTACTAGCGGGAGGGCCTGTCACAGATACGCAGTATTTT
>TRBV6-5|NA|TRBJ1-1|15|NA
CASSYWGPKNTEAFF
TGTGCCAGCAGTTACTGGGGGCCTAAGAACACTGAAGCTTTCTTT
>TRBV4-1|NA|TRBJ2-7|15|TRBD1
CASSQGRGQGYEQYF
TGCGCCAGCAGCCAGGGCAGGGGACAGGGATACGAGCAGTACTTC
>TRBV5-4|NA|TRBJ2-5|18|TRBD2
CASSLGPTSGTLFGTQYF
TGTGCCAGCAGCTTGGGGCCGACTAGCGGGACCCTGTTTGGGACCCAGTACTTC
>TRBV21-1|NA|TRBJ1-5|17|NA
CASSKATTGASNQPQHF
TGTGCCAGCAGCAAAGCAACGACAGGGGCTAGCAATCAGCCCCAGCATTTT
>TRBV27|NA|TRBJ2-1|14|NA
CASSLGGNYNEQFF
TGTGCCAGCAGTTTAGGCGGGAACTACAATGAGCAGTTCTTC
>TRBV6-6|NA|TRBJ2-1|15|TRBD1
CASSYSSQGANEQFF
TGTGCCAGCAGTTACTCGAGCCAGGGGGCCAATGAGCAGTTCTTC
>TRBV4-1|NA|TRBJ2-7|15|TRBD1
CASSTRDREPYEQYF
TGCGCCAGCAGCACTCGGGACAGGGAGCCTTACGAGCAGTACTTC
>TRBV5-1|NA|TRBJ1-1|14|TRBD1
CASSPATGETEAFF
TGCGCCAGCAGCCCTGCCACAGGGGAAACTGAAGCTTTCTTT
>TRBV5-4|NA|TRBJ1-4|18|NA
CASSLLAGQRATNEKLFF
TGTGCCAGCAGCTTGTTAGCGGGCCAAAGGGCAACTAATGAAAAACTGTTTTTT
>TRBV28|NA|TRBJ2-3|17|TRBD2
CASIGLAGEGGADTQYF
TGTGCCAGCATAGGACTAGCGGGAGAGGGGGGCGCAGATACGCAGTATTTT
>TRBV29-1|NA|TRBJ2-7|13|TRBD2
CSVLAGGPYEQYF
TGCAGCGTCTTAGCGGGAGGGCCCTACGAGCAGTACTTC
>TRBV13|NA|TRBJ2-1|13|NA
CASSLNPGVEQFF
TGTGCCAGCAGCTTAAACCCGGGAGTTGAGCAGTTCTTC
>TRBV15|NA|TRBJ2-3|17|NA
CATSRDHLAADTDTQYF
TGTGCCACCAGCAGAGATCATTTGGCGGCGGACACAGATACGCAGTATTTT
>TRBV5-1|NA|TRBJ2-5|16|TRBD2
CASSLYVAGGQETQYF
TGCGCCAGCAGCTTGTACGTAGCGGGAGGCCAAGAGACCCAGTACTTC
>TRBV5-5|NA|TRBJ2-7|13|TRBD1
CASSAGQGVEQYF
TGTGCCAGCAGCGCGGGACAGGGGGTAGAGCAGTACTTC
>TRBV6-1|NA|TRBJ2-5|14|TRBD1
CASSEGAGGETQYF
TGTGCCAGCAGTGAAGGGGCAGGGGGAGAGACCCAGTACTTC
>TRBV15|NA|TRBJ2-3|15|TRBD1
CATSSDRDYTDTQYF
TGTGCCACCAGCAGCGACAGGGATTACACAGATACGCAGTATTTT
>TRBV28|NA|TRBJ2-1|16|NA
CASSLFEQISYNEQFF
TGTGCCAGCAGTTTATTTGAACAGATCTCCTACAATGAGCAGTTCTTC